The sequence of this TCR beta chain was determined in a study of shared clonotypes between healthy human individuals. Study-wide results and limits: Relative to their counterparts shared across all four donors, non-shared clonotypes exhibited diminished generation probabilities.

For this clone: Its antigen is not identified.

In the study's own analysis: ImmunoSEQ output held junction-only sequences without quality scores, so filtering differed. Some clones are missing from TCRdb's copy, which holds only in-frame ones; the method was immunoSEQ multiplex PCR. That table supplies the V and J calls and clone size; D and trimming were determined from the DNA. Seen here are approximately 100,000 clones, less than 80% observed once, and the top ten hold roughly a quarter. The CDR3 totals 16 residues. Per germline, CDR1 SGHRS and CDR2 YFSETQ. V was trimmed by 1 base and J by 8 bases, leaving 19 bases between them. The sequencing input was memory CD8+ T cells sorted from blood. The subset here: CD45RO+ cells pooled with CCR7-negative TemRA cells. The rearrangement links TRBV5-1 to TRBJ2-1; D is possibly TRBD1 or TRBD2 (5 bases each). This clonotype originated in a woman between 25 and 40 years old in good health. In DNA, the CDR3 is TGCGCCAGCAGCTTGCTGGGGGACCTACTAGGTCATGAGCAGTTCTTC. It encodes CASSLLGDLLGHEQFF.